This T cell receptor (beta chain) was sequenced for a study of metastatic and nonmetastatic thyroid tumors. Study background: Malignant thyroid and benign thyroid patients provided blood and tumor or nodule tissue whose repertoires were compared. General study results and limits: According to reports, the diversity of TCR beta was significantly higher in malignant thyroid tumors than in benign nodules, and this held in both blood and tumor samples.

Authors' methods: A classifier for distant metastasis in papillary thyroid cancer was constructed using CDR3 differences observed across clinicopathological groups. Using MiXCR, TCRdb reanalyzed the PCR reads. For this entry, the V and J calls and clone size follow TCRdb and not the study's own pipeline. The table records more than 9,500 clones, around 27% of them present only once. This CDR3 is built from 14 residues. Germline CDR1 reads DFQATT; CDR2 reads SNEGSKA (reference sequence). On this clone: The antigen is undetermined. One junction end disagrees with the germline gene, perhaps due to a read error.

The entire patient cohort was treatment-naive prior to thyroid surgery. The specimen was adjacent normal tissue. The chain uses TRBV20-1 and TRBJ1-3, with D hard to call. The sequence was collected from a male donor with papillary thyroid cancer or a benign thyroid nodule (not recorded which). Some clones in this sample may be carry-over from other donors' samples. CDR3 amino acids: CSARTSISGNTIYF. CDR3 DNA sequence: TGCAGTGCTAGAACATCGATCTCTGGAAACACCATATACTTT.